These 26 T cell receptor beta chains were sequenced from one sample in a study of human T cells and chemical hapten exposure. TCRdb reprocessed the RACE reads via MiXCR and lists one record per CDR3 protein. The data show fewer than 200,000 distinct CDR3 sequences, roughly 26% seen once. Documented time point: patch test 3, about 24 weeks after DPC sensitization. Treatment described: therapeutic diphenylcyclopropenone sensitization with weekly scalp DPC. The sample here was whole blood, taken in connection with sensitization to the hapten diphenylcyclopropenone (DPC). The origin of the receptors is a young woman with alopecia areata. Some clones in this sample may be carry-over from other donors' samples.

This clonotype occurred a few times. The chain links TRBV7-2 to TRBJ2-2; 7 bases fit TRBD2. This CDR3 contains 14 residues. V shed 5 bases, J shed 5 bases, and the junction held 5 bases outside the gene matches. The germline CDR1 and CDR2 sequences are SGHTA and FQGNSA. CDR3 bases: TGTGCCAGCAGCCATGGGGGGGGTACCGGGGAGCTGTTTTTT. This sequence encodes CASSHGGGTGELFF.

This clonotype was seen repeatedly, ten times or more. The gene calls are TRBV12-3 or TRBV12-4 and TRBJ2-1, with D unresolved. Trimming left V 6 bases short and J 5 bases short, with 20 bases between. This CDR3 is 16 amino acids long. The CDR3: CASSPTGRPANNEQFF. DNA for the CDR3: TGTGCCAGCAGCCCCACCGGGCGACCGGCGAACAATGAGCAGTTCTTC.

The V gene is TRBV4-1, the J gene TRBJ2-1; TRBD2 might be the D (6 bases). Germline CDR1 MGHRA, CDR2 YSYEKL. The CDR3 is made up of 15 amino acids. Trimming took off 1 base at V and 8 bases at J, with 15 bases between the two ends. The CDR3 DNA reads TGCGCCAGCAGCCAAGGGGACGGACTAATCTATGAGCAGTTCTTC. This gives the protein CASSQGDGLIYEQFF.

This clonotype turned up a few times. The chain has TRBV15 and TRBJ1-2; 9 nucleotides line up with TRBD1. Per germline, CDR1 LNHNV and CDR2 YYDKDF (reference sequence). The CDR3 contains 15 residues. V dropped 1 base and J dropped 7; count of bases not matched to a gene: 7. The CDR3 region is CATSRATGGWGGYTF. CDR3 nucleotide sequence: TGTGCCACCAGCAGAGCTACAGGGGGCTGGGGTGGCTACACCTTC.

This clonotype came up a few times. The gene calls are TRBV5-1 and TRBJ1-6; 8 positions match TRBD1. Per germline, CDR1 SGHRS and CDR2 YFSETQ. The CDR3 sequence is 13 residues long. The junction had 3 bases not matched to a gene; V was cut back by 3 bases and J by 10 bases. CDR3 DNA: TGCGCCAGCAGCTCCACAGGGGGATCACCCCTCCACTTT. It yields the protein CASSSTGGSPLHF.

This clonotype was recorded a few times. The rearrangement links TRBV20-1 to TRBJ2-6; unclear D gene. The CDR3 covers 15 residues. With 1 base removed from V and 1 base from J, the gap between germline ends came to 8 bases. Germline values: CDR1 DFQATT, CDR2 SNEGSKA (reference sequence). The CDR3 DNA reads TGCAGTGCTAGAGTGTCTTCGTCTGGGGCCAACGTCCTGACTTTC. Translated: CSARVSSSGANVLTF.

The chain couples TRBV7-2 to TRBJ1-1, with a possible D match to TRBD1 (5 bases). This CDR3 contains 13 residues. Germline-derived CDR1 and CDR2 are SGHTA and FQGNSA. V lost 5 bases and J 7 bases, leaving 14 bases between the germline ends. This CDR3 reads CASSLGRGVEAFF. DNA of the CDR3: TGTGCCAGCAGCCTTGGGCGGGGGGTTGAAGCTTTCTTT.

V and J are TRBV15 and TRBJ2-1; 8 bases map to TRBD2. This CDR3 has 15 amino acids. CDR1 is LNHNV, CDR2 YYDKDF, per germline (reference sequence). The V and J ends lost 1 base and 5 bases, in that order; junction bases with no gene match: 4. The CDR3: CATSRVRGGDNEQFF. CDR3 nucleotide sequence: TGTGCCACCAGCAGAGTTCGGGGGGGGGACAATGAGCAGTTCTTC.

A few counts support this clonotype. This chain uses TRBV7-9 with TRBJ2-3, with D unclear. Per germline, CDR1 SEHNR and CDR2 FQNEAQ (reference sequence). The CDR3 totals 18 residues. V was clipped by 0 bases and J by 1 base, with 17 bases between them. DNA for the CDR3: TGTGCCAGCAGCTTAGCGAAGCCGGGCCGCAAACGCACAGATACGCAGTATTTT. It codes for CASSLAKPGRKRTDTQYF.

In this sample, this clonotype turned up a few times. V and J are TRBV4-1 and TRBJ1-2, with D unresolved. The CDR3 is made up of 15 amino acids. Germline V gene lookup returns CDR1 MGHRA and CDR2 YSYEKL. Between the trimmed V and J ends, which lost 1 base and 3 bases, there was a span of 12 bases. CDR3 DNA: TGCGCCAGCAGCCAAGTTGGCCGGGTCCACTATGGCTACACCTTC. This gives the protein CASSQVGRVHYGYTF.

This clonotype was observed many times. The V gene is TRBV25-1, the J gene TRBJ2-2, with 13 bases aligning to TRBD2. The germline CDR1 and CDR2 sequences are MGHDK and SYGVNS. V lost 6 bases to trimming and J lost 5 bases; unmatched junction nucleotides: 3. The CDR3 covers 15 residues. The CDR3 DNA sequence: TGTGCCAGCAGCGCGGGACTAGCGGGGACCGGGGAGCTGTTTTTT. Its protein is CASSAGLAGTGELFF.

The chain uses TRBV4-1 and TRBJ1-2; possibly TRBD1 for D (5 bases). V gave up 6 bases and J gave up 5 bases, with 16 bases separating them. Germline V gives CDR1 MGHRA, CDR2 YSYEKL. The CDR3 covers 14 residues. The CDR3 DNA reads as TGCGCCAGCAGTCCCACCGGGACGGATTATGGCTACACCTTC. Amino acid sequence: CASSPTGTDYGYTF.

This chain joins TRBV4-1 and TRBJ2-1, with TRBD2 matching over 7 bases. The junction had 2 bases not matched to a gene; V was cut back by 0 bases and J by 0 bases. The CDR3 extends over 16 amino acids. Germline V CDR1 and CDR2: MGHRA, YSYEKL. This CDR3 is CASSQDGRSSYNEQFF. Here the CDR3 DNA reads TGCGCCAGCAGCCAAGACGGGAGGAGCTCCTACAATGAGCAGTTCTTC.

In its sample, this clonotype was seen once. The rearrangement links TRBV27 to TRBJ2-7; possibly TRBD1 for D (6 bases). Germline CDR1 and CDR2: MNHEY and SMNVEV (reference sequence). Deletions cut 1 base from V and 5 bases from J, with 12 bases between. The CDR3 extends over 14 amino acids. The CDR3 sequence: CASSLLGAEDEQYF. In nucleotides, the CDR3 is TGTGCCAGCAGTTTATTGGGGGCCGAGGACGAGCAGTACTTC.

The chain joins TRBV11-1 to TRBJ1-1; D is ambiguous. The CDR3 consists of 16 residues. V was trimmed by 0 bases and J by 0 bases, leaving 11 bases between them. Germline CDR1 reads SGHAT; CDR2 reads FQDESV (reference sequence). CDR3 bases: TGTGCCAGCAGCTTAGCGCCGCAACTCATGAACACTGAAGCTTTCTTT. Translated: CASSLAPQLMNTEAFF.

The rearrangement links TRBV28 to TRBJ1-5, with 10 nucleotides matching TRBD1. V shed 3 bases and J 1 base; nucleotides not matched to a gene: 6. The length of the CDR3 is 17 residues. Germline assignment: CDR1 MDHEN and CDR2 SYDVKM. The CDR3 coding sequence is TGTGCCAGCAGTTTTCTAGGACAGGGGGGAAGCAATCAGCCCCAGCATTTT. It encodes CASSFLGQGGSNQPQHF.

In its sample, this clonotype was seen a few times. The chain couples TRBV7-3 to TRBJ2-2; 7 positions match TRBD2. The CDR3 has 13 amino acids. Germline CDR1 and CDR2: SGHTA and FQGTGA. J gave up 4 bases and V 8 bases, and 4 bases lay outside the gene matches. CDR3 coding DNA: TGTGCCAGCCGCAGGACTAGCACCGGGGAGCTGTTTTTT. This encodes CASRRTSTGELFF.

The chain links TRBV20-1 to TRBJ2-7; the D call may be TRBD1 or TRBD2 (6 bases each). V was pared by 0 bases and J by 3 bases, with 12 bases between. CDR1 and CDR2 from the germline V gene are DFQATT and SNEGSKA (reference sequence). This CDR3 is built from 14 residues. CDR3 loop: CSARESGGLYEQYF. The CDR3 bases are TGCAGTGCTAGAGAATCCGGGGGCCTCTACGAGCAGTACTTC.

This clonotype was observed a few times. The V and J genes are TRBV5-6 and TRBJ2-1; D uncertain. V was clipped by 7 bases and J by 3 bases, with 17 bases between them. CDR1 and CDR2 from the germline V gene are SGHDT and YYEEEE. The CDR3 length is 15 residues. The CDR3 nucleotides read TGTGCCAGCGCTCCAGGACCTCCCTTCTACAATGAGCAGTTCTTC. Protein: CASAPGPPFYNEQFF.

This chain links TRBV7-6 with TRBJ2-5; D is perhaps TRBD1 or TRBD2 (6 bases each). The germline V gene has CDR1 SGHVS and CDR2 FNYEAQ. V gave up 6 bases and J gave up 4 bases, with 12 bases separating them. The CDR3 contains 13 residues. Written as DNA, the CDR3 is TGTGCCAGCAGACCCGGAGGGGGAGAGACCCAGTACTTC. It encodes CASRPGGGETQYF. The complete variable domain, with remaining parts taken from reference TRBV7-6 and TRBJ2-5, reads GAGVSQSPRYKVTKRGQDVALRCDPISGHVSLYWYRQALGQGPEFLTYFNYEAQQDKSGLPNDRFSAERPEGSISTLTIQRTEQRDSAMYRCASRPGGGETQYFGPGTRLLVL.

The rearrangement links TRBV7-2 to TRBJ2-3; either TRBD1 or TRBD2 may fit D (5 bases each). CDR1 SGHTA and CDR2 FQGNSA come from the germline V gene. The CDR3 totals 16 residues. V lost 2 bases to trimming and J lost 2 bases, with 14 bases between them. In DNA, the CDR3 is TGTGCCAGCAGCTTACGGGGCGGGCCACTCACAGATACGCAGTATTTT. This encodes CASSLRGGPLTDTQYF.

This clonotype was counted between two and nine times. V is TRBV29-1 and J is TRBJ1-2; D unresolved. V lost 6 bases, J lost 6 bases, and 11 bases lay in between. CDR3 length equals 11 residues. Germline V gene sequence: CDR1 SQVTM, CDR2 ANQGSEA. This CDR3 is CSVQEWDGYTF. The CDR3 DNA reads as TGCAGCGTCCAGGAATGGGATGGCTACACCTTC.

The chain couples TRBV7-9 to TRBJ1-4, with D unresolved. The CDR3 runs 13 residues. Germline loops: CDR1 SEHNR, CDR2 FQNEAQ (reference sequence). Trimming left V 5 bases short and J 3 bases short, with 7 bases between. CDR3 amino acids: CASSPGANEKLFF. The CDR3 nucleotides read TGTGCCAGCAGCCCCGGGGCTAATGAAAAACTGTTTTTT. Full variable domain (remainder filled in from reference TRBV7-9 and TRBJ1-4): DTGVSQNPRHKITKRGQNVTFRCDPISEHNRLYWYRQTLGQGPEFLTYFQNEAQLEKSRLLSDRFSAERPKGSFSTLEIQRTEQGDSAMYLCASSPGANEKLFFGSGTQLSVL.

The V gene is TRBV5-1, the J gene TRBJ2-1, with TRBD2 matching over 7 bases. This CDR3 region has 15 residues. Germline V gives CDR1 SGHRS, CDR2 YFSETQ. V dropped 0 bases and J dropped 8; count of bases not matched to a gene: 8. The CDR3: CASSLVGLGADEQFF. The CDR3 DNA sequence: TGCGCCAGCAGCTTGGTCGGACTAGGGGCCGATGAGCAGTTCTTC.

V is TRBV9 and J is TRBJ2-1, with D tentatively TRBD2 (6 bases). V lost 5 bases, J lost 6 bases, and 12 bases lay in between. Per germline, CDR1 SGDLS and CDR2 YYNGEE. The CDR3 is 13 residues long. Here the CDR3 reads CASSSGTSNEQFF. For the CDR3, the DNA is TGTGCCAGCAGTTCGGGGACTTCCAATGAGCAGTTCTTC.

This clonotype was observed at least ten times. The rearrangement joins TRBV7-3 to TRBJ1-2, with a tentative D call TRBD1 (5 bases). Between the trimmed V and J ends, which lost 5 bases and 4 bases, there was a span of 14 bases. The CDR3 consists of 14 residues. In germline, CDR1 is SGHTA, CDR2 FQGTGA. The CDR3 DNA follows: TGTGCCAGCAGCGAACGGGGACGGGGCTATGGCTACACCTTC. Amino acid sequence: CASSERGRGYGYTF.